This record concerns one T cell receptor beta chain sequence. Its antigen is not known. This sample stems from a study of OX40 agonist ivuxolimab in advanced cancers. Study in general: Enrolled patients in dose escalation had cancers that were hepatocellular carcinoma, melanoma, renal cell or head and neck cancer. Patients were around 83% male with ages roughly 20 to 80, mean around 58.

This CDR3 spans 13 amino acids. In germline, CDR1 is SGHTA, CDR2 FQGTGA. V was clipped by 10 bases and J by 1 base; unmatched bases: 4. Study findings and constraints: Certain nonresponding patients likewise had low normalized T-cell clonal expansion.

Profiling relied on immunoSEQ multiplex PCR, and the TCRdb table lists in-frame clones only, not all of them. Of roughly 60,000 clones listed, 80% to 85% are singletons. The rearrangement links TRBV7-3 to TRBJ1-1; 9 bases map to TRBD1. The clonotype was recovered from an adult with an advanced solid tumor such as melanoma, head and neck, liver or kidney cancer. The sequencing here drew on CD4+ or CD8+ T cells sorted from blood, taken in a trial of the OX40 agonist ivuxolimab. CDR3 amino acids: CATGTGPNTEAFF. The CDR3 coding sequence is TGTGCCACCGGGACAGGGCCGAACACTGAAGCTTTCTTT.